Below are 21 T cell receptor beta chains sequenced from a single sample in a study of CD8+ T cells in alopecia areata. Extraction of RNA preceded its reverse transcription into cDNA, which served as the sequencing template. TCRdb keeps only in-frame clones here, not all; method: immunoSEQ multiplex PCR. The sample lists roughly 190,000 clones, around 60% seen once, with approximately 3.4% in the top ten. The treatment: oral pan-JAK inhibitor, 5-10 mg twice daily. This specimen was CD4+ T cells sorted from blood, taken at week 4, from a patient treated with tofacitinib. These receptors were taken from a human donor with alopecia areata.

J is TRBJ1-2 and V is TRBV27; 9 bases are a match to TRBD1. Germline trimming cut 3 bases from V and 6 bases from J; bases unmatched to any gene: 8. This CDR3 spans 15 amino acids. The germline CDR1 and CDR2 sequences are MNHEY and SMNVEV (reference sequence). The CDR3 region is CASSFAGTGTHGYTF. DNA for the CDR3: TGTGCCAGCAGTTTCGCCGGGACAGGGACTCATGGCTACACCTTC.

This clone was seen just once. The chain employs TRBV4-2 and TRBJ2-1; D not resolved. Per the germline V gene, CDR1 is LGHNA and CDR2 is YNFKEQ. The V end was cut by 0 bases, the J end by 2 bases, with 11 bases between. The CDR3 consists of 16 residues. The CDR3 here is CASSQENHRAYNEQFF. CDR3 in DNA: TGTGCCAGCAGCCAAGAAAATCACCGAGCCTACAATGAGCAGTTCTTC.

The gene calls are TRBV4-2 and TRBJ1-3, with 7 positions matching TRBD1. The CDR3 is 16 residues long. Germline V CDR1 and CDR2: LGHNA, YNFKEQ. V trimming: 2 bases; J trimming: 0 bases; junction bases outside the gene matches: 4. CDR3 region: CASSQFGTDSGNTIYF. Here the CDR3 DNA reads TGTGCCAGCAGCCAATTTGGGACAGACTCTGGAAACACCATATATTTT.

V gene TRBV29-1 combines with J gene TRBJ1-2; 7 nucleotides match TRBD1. Germline V CDR1 and CDR2: SQVTM, ANQGSEA. Trimming took 4 bases from V and 8 from J; bases not matched to a gene: 4. The length of the CDR3 is 11 residues. The CDR3 sequence: CSVGQGGGYTF. For the CDR3, the DNA is TGCAGCGTTGGACAGGGAGGCGGCTACACCTTC.

As to this clone: This CDR3 is also generated by other DNA sequences in the sample. The chain is built from TRBV28 and TRBJ2-7; D uncertain. V dropped 6 bases and J dropped 3 bases, with 3 bases sitting between them. Germline V gene lookup returns CDR1 MDHEN and CDR2 SYDVKM. The CDR3 totals 10 residues. In nucleotides, the CDR3 is TGTGCCAGCAGGGGCTACGAGCAGTACTTC. The encoded protein is CASRGYEQYF.

Concerning this clone: The sample holds other DNA sequences that translate to the same CDR3. The V gene is TRBV30, the J gene TRBJ1-1, with D maybe TRBD1 (5 bases). The CDR3 length is 13 residues. CDR1 and CDR2 from the germline V gene are GTSNPN and SVGIG (reference sequence). V lost 2 bases and J 0 bases, leaving 7 bases between the germline ends. This CDR3 reads CAWSRGVNTEAFF. The DNA for the CDR3 is TGTGCCTGGAGTCGGGGGGTGAACACTGAAGCTTTCTTT.

The chain recombines TRBV30 with TRBJ1-2, with a tentative D call TRBD1 (6 bases). Trimming took off 4 bases at V and 2 bases at J, with 11 bases between the two ends. CDR1 is GTSNPN and CDR2 is SVGIG in the germline V gene (reference sequence). CDR3 length equals 13 residues. The CDR3 is CAWMGGRNYGYTF. In DNA, the CDR3 is TGTGCCTGGATGGGGGGGCGCAACTATGGCTACACCTTC.

DNA of the CDR3: TGCAGCGTTGAAGATCGGCAGGGAGGCACAGATACGCAGTATTTT. As protein: CSVEDRQGGTDTQYF. The chain joins TRBV29-1 to TRBJ2-3, with D perhaps matching TRBD1 or TRBD2 (5 bases each). V was clipped by 0 bases and J by 1 base, with 11 bases between them. This CDR3 is 15 amino acids long. The germline gives CDR1 SQVTM, CDR2 ANQGSEA.

In this sample, this clone turned up a few times. The J gene is TRBJ1-6, the V gene TRBV19; 11 bases are shared with TRBD1. J lost 7 bases, V lost 8 bases, and 1 base had no gene match. CDR3 length: 13 amino acids. CDR1 is LNHDA and CDR2 is SQIVND in the germline V gene (reference sequence). CDR3 protein: CASWDRGNSPLHF. CDR3 coding DNA: TGTGCCAGTTGGGACAGGGGGAATTCACCCCTCCACTTT.

V gene TRBV30 combines with J gene TRBJ1-2; the D gene is possibly TRBD1 (5 bases). The CDR3 sequence is 16 residues long. Trimming removed 4 bases at V and 8 bases at J, with 26 bases between. Germline-derived CDR1 and CDR2 are GTSNPN and SVGIG (reference sequence). The CDR3 DNA follows: TGTGCCTGGAATGGCCCGATTGGCAGGGTAGTGGAGGGCTACACCTTC. As protein: CAWNGPIGRVVEGYTF. Combining the CDR3 with reference TRBV30 and TRBJ1-2 gives the whole variable domain SQTIHQWPATLVQPVGSPLSLECTVEGTSNPNLYWYRQAAGRGLQLLFYSVGIGQISSEVPQNLSASRPQDRQFILSSKKLLLSDSGFYLCAWNGPIGRVVEGYTFGSGTRLTVV.

DNA for the CDR3: TGTGCCTGGAGCCTTGGGGACAGGGTTAGGGAGAAAACCCTCCACTTT. Its translation: CAWSLGDRVREKTLHF. The chain links TRBV30 to TRBJ1-6; 9 nucleotides agree with TRBD1. CDR1 and CDR2 (germline): GTSNPN, SVGIG (reference sequence). V lost 3 bases to trimming and J lost 14 bases; unmatched junction nucleotides: 17. The CDR3 consists of 16 residues.

This clone has just a few counts. The CDR3 sequence is CASSLYRDTNNQPQHF. The CDR3 DNA sequence: TGTGCCAGCAGTTTATACCGGGACACCAACAATCAGCCCCAGCATTTT. The chain joins TRBV5-6 to TRBJ1-5; tentative D call: TRBD1 (6 bases). Trimming removed 5 bases from V and 3 bases from J, with 18 bases in between. The germline CDR1 and CDR2 sequences are SGHDT and YYEEEE. CDR3 length: 16 amino acids.

CDR3 in amino acids: CASSRPGTAAYEQYF. The CDR3 coding sequence is TGTGCCAGCAGTCGGCCCGGGACGGCCGCCTACGAGCAGTACTTC. This chain uses TRBV27 with TRBJ2-7; D is perhaps TRBD1 or TRBD2 (5 bases each). Germline lookup yields CDR1 MNHEY and CDR2 SMNVEV (reference sequence). V dropped 5 bases and J dropped 2 bases, with 16 bases sitting between them. The CDR3 has 15 amino acids.

The rearrangement links TRBV29-1 to TRBJ1-2; no firm D call. Per germline, CDR1 SQVTM and CDR2 ANQGSEA. The CDR3 is 10 residues long. Trimming stripped 4 bases from V and 8 bases from J, with 8 bases between. CDR3 nucleotides: TGCAGCGTTGGGGGTTGGGGCTACACCTTC. Translation gives CSVGGWGYTF.

The chain links TRBV19 to TRBJ1-6; D perhaps matches TRBD1 (5 bases). The CDR3 runs 14 residues. CDR1 is LNHDA, CDR2 SQIVND, per germline (reference sequence). V dropped 6 bases and J dropped 3 bases, with 9 bases sitting between them. The CDR3 here is CASRQVDYNSPLHF. The CDR3 DNA reads as TGTGCCAGTAGACAGGTGGACTATAATTCACCCCTCCACTTT.

The gene calls are TRBV7-2 and TRBJ2-5; 10 positions match TRBD1. Per the germline V gene, CDR1 is SGHTA and CDR2 is FQGNSA. V gave up 1 base and J gave up 2 bases; unmatched junction bases: 4. CDR3 length equals 16 residues. The CDR3 region has the DNA TGTGCCAGCAGCTTAGTTGGGACAGGGGAACAAGAGACCCAGTACTTC. Translation gives CASSLVGTGEQETQYF.

The rearrangement uses TRBV7-6 and TRBJ1-4, with TRBD1 identical over 7 bases. Germline V gene sequence: CDR1 SGHVS, CDR2 FNYEAQ. The CDR3 has 16 residues. After removal of 5 bases from V and 8 bases from J, the junction contained 14 bases not matched to a gene. The CDR3 nucleotides are TGTGCCAGCAGCGAACGAGACAGGGCCGGTGGGGAAAAACTGTTTTTT. Translated, it gives CASSERDRAGGEKLFF.

As regards this clone: The junction does not match germline at one end; this may be a read error. The gene calls are TRBV7-2 and TRBJ1-2; D call uncertain. The CDR3 sequence is 13 residues long. Germline CDR1 is SGHTA and CDR2 is FQGNSA. CDR3 sequence: CANSLGQAWGYTF. The CDR3 DNA is TGTGCCAACAGCCTCGGGCAGGCCTGGGGCTACACCTTC.

The chain combines TRBV9 with TRBJ1-5; TRBD1 is a possible D gene (5 bases). V dropped 0 bases and J dropped 7 bases, with 11 bases sitting between them. The CDR3 runs 14 residues. The V gene's germline CDR1 is SGDLS and CDR2 YYNGEE. CDR3 nucleotide sequence: TGTGCCAGCAGCGTAGGGAGGGGAGAGCAGCCCCAGCATTTT. Translated, it gives CASSVGRGEQPQHF.

This rearrangement joins TRBV5-1 to TRBJ2-3; the D is unclear. The CDR3 contains 14 residues. Deletions cut 4 bases from V and 2 bases from J, with 11 bases between. Germline CDR1 SGHRS, CDR2 YFSETQ. CDR3 bases: TGCGCCAGCAGCCCCCCCACCGTCACAGATACGCAGTATTTT. This codes for CASSPPTVTDTQYF.

The chain recombines TRBV5-4 with TRBJ1-4; TRBD1 agrees at 7 bases. Germline V gene lookup returns CDR1 SGHNT and CDR2 YYREEE (reference sequence). V dropped 4 bases and J dropped 0; count of bases not matched to a gene: 12. This CDR3 is built from 18 residues. Here the CDR3 reads CASSPAAHRGATNEKLFF. As DNA, the CDR3 is TGTGCCAGCAGCCCGGCGGCTCACAGGGGAGCAACTAATGAAAAACTGTTTTTT.